The rows below give T cell receptor beta chains drawn from one sample of a study of CD8+CD57+ T cells in acquired aplastic anemia. TCRdb processed the reads anew with MiXCR; each CDR3 protein has one entry. The data hold about 220,000 distinct CDR3 sequences, with roughly 35% observed a single time. Sequencing input: sorted CD4+, CD8+, or CD8+CD57+ T cells (not recorded which) from PBMCs. All receptors derive from a human donor in good health, serving as a control. The CDR3 runs from the conserved cysteine through the conserved F or W. D genes are given only for firm matches. Clone size is not always given. Where it is, it says once, few, many or a class for expanded clones.

d_gene	v_gene	abundance	j_gene	CDR3aa	CDR3nt
NA	TRBV13	NA	TRBJ1-2	CASSLDGFFVTDGFYGYTF	TGTGCCAGCAGCTTAGACGGTTTCTTCGTAACAGACGGCTTTTATGGCTACACCTTC
TRBD2	TRBV19	many	TRBJ2-3	CASSPSGGSDTQYF	TGTGCCAGTAGCCCGTCGGGGGGTTCTGATACGCAGTATTTT
NA	TRBV24-1	NA	TRBJ1-1	CATSGVGGAAPEAFF	TGTGCCACCAGCGGAGTAGGTGGGGCCGCACCTGAAGCTTTCTTT
TRBD1	TRBV24-1	few	TRBJ2-7	CATSGGQGTTYEQYF	TGTGCCACCAGTGGGGGACAGGGGACGACCTACGAGCAGTACTTC
NA	TRBV7-9	many	TRBJ1-2	CASSPGRTYGYTF	TGTGCCAGCAGCCCAGGGAGAACCTATGGCTACACCTTC
TRBD1	TRBV12-3/TRBV12-4	NA	TRBJ2-1	CASSTDRGQQNEQFF	TGTGCCAGCAGCACCGACAGGGGCCAACAAAATGAGCAGTTCTTC
TRBD2	TRBV14	NA	TRBJ2-3	CASSQVSGSSPDTQYF	TGTGCCAGCAGCCAAGTCAGCGGGAGTAGTCCAGATACGCAGTATTTT
NA	TRBV2	many	TRBJ2-5	CASSVTGMGETQYF	TGTGCCAGCAGCGTGACGGGGATGGGGGAGACCCAGTACTTC
NA	TRBV6-1	few	TRBJ1-5	CASSRISGADSNQPQHF	TGTGCCAGCAGCCGGATCTCGGGGGCCGATAGCAATCAGCCCCAGCATTTT
NA	TRBV19	many	TRBJ1-6	CASSILSWGSPLHF	TGTGCCAGTAGTATATTGTCCTGGGGATCACCCCTCCACTTT
NA	TRBV11-3	NA	TRBJ2-3	CASSFGTHTDTQYF	TGTGCCAGCAGTTTCGGGACTCACACAGATACGCAGTATTTT
NA	TRBV7-9	many	TRBJ1-1	CASRSPLQGSTEAFF	TGTGCCAGCCGTAGCCCCTTACAGGGTAGCACTGAAGCTTTCTTT
TRBD2	TRBV29-1	many	TRBJ2-1	CSVGKTSGRYNEQFF	TGCAGCGTTGGCAAGACTAGCGGGAGATACAATGAGCAGTTCTTC
TRBD2	TRBV11-2	few	TRBJ2-5	CASSLVASGGAWETQYF	TGTGCCAGCAGCTTAGTCGCCAGCGGGGGGGCCTGGGAGACCCAGTACTTC
NA	TRBV5-1	few	TRBJ1-2	CASSLDGNNYGYTF	TGCGCCAGCAGCTTGGATGGGAATAACTATGGCTACACCTTC
NA	TRBV5-1	NA	TRBJ1-2	CASSYQLNYGYTF	TGCGCCAGCAGCTACCAACTTAACTATGGCTACACCTTC
NA	TRBV25-1	many	TRBJ1-1	CASSEIETAEAFF	TGTGCCAGCAGTGAAATTGAAACGGCGGAAGCTTTCTTT
NA	TRBV12-3/TRBV12-4	many	TRBJ1-1	CASSSRSRTRNTEAFF	TGTGCCAGCAGCTCTCGCAGCAGGACAAGGAACACTGAAGCTTTCTTT
NA	TRBV19	many	TRBJ2-3	CASSIDGTDTDTQYF	TGTGCCAGTAGTATAGACGGGACTGACACAGATACGCAGTATTTT
TRBD2	TRBV12-3/TRBV12-4	few	TRBJ2-7	CASRGTSGTYEQYF	TGTGCCAGCAGGGGGACTAGCGGGACCTACGAGCAGTACTTC
NA	TRBV5-1	many	TRBJ1-1	CASSEPDSTVKAFF	TGCGCCAGCAGCGAACCAGACAGCACTGTAAAAGCTTTCTTT
TRBD1	TRBV11-1	NA	TRBJ1-2	CASSLRAGSDRGGGLDYGYTF	TGTGCCAGCAGCTTACGTGCCGGCAGCGACAGGGGAGGAGGACTGGACTATGGCTACACCTTC
NA	TRBV4-1	many	TRBJ2-7	CASSQEMGFTYEQYF	TGCGCCAGCAGCCAAGAGATGGGTTTTACCTACGAGCAGTACTTC
NA	TRBV4-1	many	TRBJ2-3	CASSQSDTQYF	TGTGCCAGCAGCCAGTCAGATACGCAGTATTTT
NA	TRBV2	once	TRBJ2-3	CAIRDVASDTQYF	TGTGCCATCAGGGATGTGGCATCAGATACGCAGTATTTT
NA	TRBV7-2	many	TRBJ1-2	CASSPHAGPNYGYTF	TGTGCCAGCAGCCCTCACGCCGGACCTAACTATGGCTACACCTTC
NA	TRBV10-3	many	TRBJ2-5	CAIRQGLQETQYF	TGTGCCATCAGACAGGGACTTCAAGAGACCCAGTACTTC
NA	TRBV5-1	few	TRBJ2-3	CASSLEGGGPDTQYF	TGCGCCAGCAGCTTGGAGGGAGGAGGCCCAGATACGCAGTATTTT
NA	TRBV20-1	few	TRBJ2-2	CSAKSARAPNTGELFF	TGCAGTGCTAAATCGGCCAGAGCACCGAACACCGGGGAGCTGTTTTTT
TRBD2	TRBV12-3/TRBV12-4	many	TRBJ2-2	CASSLGLAEGGELFF	TGTGCCAGCAGTTTAGGACTAGCGGAGGGCGGGGAGCTGTTTTTT
NA	TRBV13	many	TRBJ1-3	CASSLLSGGNTIYF	TGTGCCAGCAGCTTACTCAGTGGTGGAAACACCATATATTTT
NA	TRBV12-3/TRBV12-4	few	TRBJ2-2	CASREDGWAGEVGELFF	TGTGCCAGCAGAGAGGATGGGTGGGCAGGGGAAGTCGGGGAGCTGTTTTTT
TRBD1	TRBV10-1	many	TRBJ2-7	CASSESPQGMKYF	TGCGCCAGCAGTGAGTCCCCACAGGGGATGAAGTACTTC
NA	TRBV11-2	many	TRBJ1-6	CASSLDQGSSYNSPLHF	TGTGCCAGCAGCTTAGATCAGGGGAGCTCCTATAATTCACCCCTCCACTTT
NA	TRBV7-9	many	TRBJ2-5	CASSARTGYQETQYF	TGTGCCAGCAGCGCACGGACCGGGTACCAAGAGACCCAGTACTTC
NA	TRBV11-2	many	TRBJ1-5	CASSFNLKGQMYSNQPQHF	TGTGCCAGCAGCTTCAATTTAAAGGGGCAGATGTATAGCAATCAGCCCCAGCATTTT
NA	TRBV19	NA	TRBJ1-1	CASSGSYPMNTEAFF	TGTGCCAGTAGTGGGAGTTATCCGATGAACACTGAAGCTTTCTTT
NA	TRBV24-1	NA	TRBJ2-5	CATSWLEHDRETQYF	TGTGCCACCAGTTGGTTAGAGCATGACCGGGAGACCCAGTACTTC
NA	TRBV9	NA	TRBJ1-2	CASSGQLRGGKVIHTF	TGTGCCAGCAGCGGACAATTGCGGGGGGGGAAGGTGATACACACCTTC
TRBD1	TRBV7-9	many	TRBJ1-5	CASSLQGDQPQHF	TGTGCCAGCAGCTTACAGGGGGATCAGCCCCAGCATTTT
NA	TRBV29-1	many	TRBJ2-3	CSVADFITDTQYF	TGCAGCGTTGCCGACTTCATCACAGATACGCAGTATTTT
NA	TRBV2	many	TRBJ2-5	CASSEVDSQETQYF	TGTGCCAGCAGTGAAGTGGACAGCCAAGAGACCCAGTACTTC
NA	TRBV7-2	many	TRBJ1-1	CASSSIAGTEAFF	TGTGCCAGCAGCTCCATAGCGGGGACTGAAGCTTTCTTT
TRBD1	TRBV2	few	TRBJ1-6	CASSEDRDNSPLHF	TGTGCCAGCAGCGAAGACAGGGATAATTCACCCCTCCACTTT
TRBD1	TRBV7-9	NA	TRBJ1-2	CASSLFTAGGSGYTF	TGTGCCAGCAGCTTATTTACGGCAGGGGGCAGTGGCTACACCTTC
NA	TRBV6-1	few	TRBJ2-1	CASNRGTASGGNEQFF	TGTGCCAGCAACCGCGGGACAGCCTCAGGGGGCAATGAGCAGTTCTTC
NA	TRBV13	many	TRBJ1-5	CASSSRPGRGPQPQHF	TGTGCCAGCAGCTCACGACCGGGCCGCGGGCCTCAGCCCCAGCATTTT
NA	TRBV7-8	many	TRBJ2-3	CASSLIEMSTDTQYF	TGTGCCAGCAGCTTAATTGAGATGAGCACAGATACGCAGTATTTT
NA	TRBV20-1	many	TRBJ1-3	CSAPTQGNTIYF	TGCAGTGCTCCCACGCAGGGAAACACCATATATTTT
NA	TRBV6-1	few	TRBJ1-1	CASSGAGERAFF	TGTGCCAGCAGTGGCGCTGGAGAGCGAGCTTTCTTT
NA	TRBV7-2	many	TRBJ1-3	CASSSASGNTIYF	TGTGCCAGCAGCTCCGCATCTGGAAACACCATATATTTT
NA	TRBV5-4	NA	TRBJ2-7	CASSRTTYEQYF	TGCGCCAGCAGCCGAACCACCTACGAGCAGTACTTC
TRBD1	TRBV10-2	many	TRBJ2-7	CASRRTGVANEQYF	TGCGCCAGCAGAAGAACAGGGGTTGCCAACGAGCAGTACTTC
NA	TRBV10-2	many	TRBJ1-1	CASVQGWWTEAFF	TGCGCCAGCGTCCAGGGTTGGTGGACTGAAGCTTTCTTT